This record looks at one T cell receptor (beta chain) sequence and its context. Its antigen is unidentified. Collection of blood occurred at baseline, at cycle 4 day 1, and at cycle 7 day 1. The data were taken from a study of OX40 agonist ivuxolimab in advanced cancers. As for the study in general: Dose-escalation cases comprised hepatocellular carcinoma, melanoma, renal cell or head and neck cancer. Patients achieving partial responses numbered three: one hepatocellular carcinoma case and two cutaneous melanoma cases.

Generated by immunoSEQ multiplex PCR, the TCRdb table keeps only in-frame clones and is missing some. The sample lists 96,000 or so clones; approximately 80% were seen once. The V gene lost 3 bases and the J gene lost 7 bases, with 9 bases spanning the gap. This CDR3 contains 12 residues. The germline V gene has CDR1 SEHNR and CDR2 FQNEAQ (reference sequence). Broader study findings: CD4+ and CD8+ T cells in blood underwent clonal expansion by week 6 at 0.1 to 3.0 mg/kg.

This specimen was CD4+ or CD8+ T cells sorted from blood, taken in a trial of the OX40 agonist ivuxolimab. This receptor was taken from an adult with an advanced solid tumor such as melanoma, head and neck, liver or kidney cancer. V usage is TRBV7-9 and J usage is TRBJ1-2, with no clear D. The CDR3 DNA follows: TGTGCCAGCAGCTTTGACACGGGTGGCTACACCTTC. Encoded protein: CASSFDTGGYTF.